Listed below are T cell receptor beta chains from one sample, sequenced in a study of T cells in localized non-small cell lung cancer. The table came from immunoSEQ multiplex PCR; TCRdb's copy has only in-frame clones and leaves some out. Among some 140,000 clones listed, about 89% were seen once. The sample consisted of peripheral blood, taken before any cancer treatment. Every receptor here comes from a female donor older than 55 with stage I lung adenocarcinoma. Both conserved end residues are part of each CDR3. D genes are given only for firm matches. For some rows the clone size is stated as once, few or many, or as a class when expanded; others skip it.

D gene	clone size	V gene	J gene	CDR3 DNA	CDR3 protein
TRBD1	few	TRBV5-1	TRBJ2-4	TGCGCCAGCAGCTTGGGACAGGGGGAAAACATTCAGTACTTC	CASSLGQGENIQYF
.	.	TRBV19	TRBJ2-7	TGTGCCAGTAGTCCCAGTCTAGGAACCTACGAGCAGTACTTC	CASSPSLGTYEQYF
.	.	TRBV5-1	TRBJ2-3	TGCGCCAGCAGCTTATTAAACAGGGCTTCACAAGATACGCAGTATTTT	CASSLLNRASQDTQYF
TRBD2	.	TRBV5-1	TRBJ2-1	TGCGCCAGCAGCCTGACTAGCGGGAGGTACAATGAGCAGTTCTTC	CASSLTSGRYNEQFF
.	.	TRBV19	TRBJ2-7	TGTGCCGCCCTAAAAGGGAGCTTCGGGTACGAGCAGTACTTC	CAALKGSFGYEQYF
.	.	TRBV18	TRBJ2-1	TGTGCCAGCTCACCAGTCCTAGGGCAACAGGGCTCCCATGAGCAGTTCTTC	CASSPVLGQQGSHEQFF
.	few	TRBV6-4	TRBJ1-2	TGTGCCAGCAGTGACTCGGAATCAGGGTCCTCTGGCTACACCTTC	CASSDSESGSSGYTF
TRBD1	.	TRBV19	TRBJ2-7	TGTGCCAGTAGTTTCCGGACAGGGGGCTCGGGCTACGAGCAGTACTTC	CASSFRTGGSGYEQYF
.	.	TRBV28	TRBJ2-1	TGTGCCAGCAGTTTAGTGCGGAGCTCCTACAATGAGCAGTTCTTC	CASSLVRSSYNEQFF
.	.	TRBV27	TRBJ2-7	TGTGCCAGCAGTTGGGGCAGCACCTACGAGCAGTACTTC	CASSWGSTYEQYF
.	.	TRBV7-3	TRBJ2-2	TGTGCCAGCAATTCGGGGAACGGGGAGCTGTTTTTT	CASNSGNGELFF
.	.	TRBV29-1	TRBJ2-3	TGCAGCGGGAGGGGTCTGAGCTACAGCACAGATACGCAGTATTTT	CSGRGLSYSTDTQYF
.	.	TRBV7-2	TRBJ2-1	TGTGCCAGCAGCTTAAACCCCCGGGGGAGCAGCTACAATGAGCAGTTCTTC	CASSLNPRGSSYNEQFF
TRBD1	.	TRBV19	TRBJ1-2	TGTGCCAGTGCTGAAAGGGGGCTTTATGGCTACACCTTC	CASAERGLYGYTF
TRBD2	few	TRBV10-1	TRBJ2-1	TGCGCCAGCAGTGAGGCGGGAGCTTCCTACAATGAGCAGTTCTTC	CASSEAGASYNEQFF
.	.	TRBV29-1	TRBJ1-1	TGCAGCGCTCTGACAGGGAACACTGAAGCTTTCTTT	CSALTGNTEAFF
.	.	TRBV5-1	TRBJ2-2	TGCGCCAGCAGCTTGAACACCGGGGAGCTGTTTTTT	CASSLNTGELFF
.	.	TRBV5-1	TRBJ2-7	TGCGCCAGCAGCTTGTCTGACGAGCAGTACTTC	CASSLSDEQYF
TRBD1	.	TRBV7-6	TRBJ2-7	TGTGCCAGCAGCTCGCGGACGGGACAGGGATCCGAGCAGTACTTC	CASSSRTGQGSEQYF
.	once	TRBV10-3	TRBJ2-7	TGTGCCGCTTCCGGGACGTTAGCCTACGAGCAGTACTTC	CAASGTLAYEQYF
TRBD1	.	TRBV2	TRBJ2-5	TGTGCCAGCAGCCGGGACAGGGGGCGAACGGAGACCCAGTACTTC	CASSRDRGRTETQYF
.	.	TRBV18	TRBJ2-5	TGTGCCAGCTCACCAGGACAACAAGAGACCCAGTACTTC	CASSPGQQETQYF
.	.	TRBV6-1	TRBJ2-5	TGTGCCAGCACGACTAGTCGGGAGACCCAGTACTTC	CASTTSRETQYF
.	.	TRBV28	TRBJ2-4	TGTGCCAGCAGTTTCTTGGGAAACATTCAGTACTTC	CASSFLGNIQYF
.	.	TRBV19	TRBJ2-3	TGTGCCAGTAGTTCCGCGCGGAATACGCAGTATTTT	CASSSARNTQYF
.	.	TRBV27	TRBJ2-7	TGTGCCAGCAGTTTTGATACGAACAGGCGGAGCTCCTACGAGCAGTACTTC	CASSFDTNRRSSYEQYF
.	once	TRBV11-1	TRBJ2-5	TGTGCCAGCAGCTTAGGATCACCGCAAGAGACCCAGTACTTC	CASSLGSPQETQYF
.	.	TRBV28	TRBJ2-4	TGTGCCAGCAGTTTAACGGGGAACATTCAGTACTTC	CASSLTGNIQYF
.	.	TRBV28	TRBJ2-7	TGTGCCAGCAGTTTTGCGAACTACGAGCAGTACTTC	CASSFANYEQYF
.	.	TRBV5-1	TRBJ1-2	TGCGCCAGCAGCTTGGGTGACCTCCGTGGCTACACCTTC	CASSLGDLRGYTF
.	.	TRBV28	TRBJ1-1	TGTGCCAGCAGCAGTTTAGTACTTGCAGCAAAAGGGAACACTGAAGCTTTCTTT	CASSSLVLAAKGNTEAFF
.	once	TRBV28	TRBJ2-7	TGTGCCAGCAGTTTTAGGGCCGAGCAGTACTTC	CASSFRAEQYF
.	.	TRBV29-1	TRBJ1-1	TGCAGCGTTGCCGGCACTTCAGGGGACACTGAAGCTTTCTTT	CSVAGTSGDTEAFF
TRBD1	.	TRBV6-1	TRBJ2-7	TGTGCCAGTCCCCGGGACAGATCTAGCTCCTACGAGCAGTACTTC	CASPRDRSSSYEQYF
TRBD2	.	TRBV28	TRBJ2-7	TGTGCCAGCAGTGCGAGCCCGGGACTAGTCTACGAGCAGTACTTC	CASSASPGLVYEQYF
.	.	TRBV2	TRBJ2-7	TGTGCCAGCAGTGAAAGGATTTACGAGCAGTACTTC	CASSERIYEQYF
.	.	TRBV6-5	TRBJ1-3	TGTGCCAGCAGTTTTGGGGAAAACTCTGGAAACACCATATATTTT	CASSFGENSGNTIYF
.	once	TRBV12-2	TRBJ2-7	TGTGCAAGTCGCTTTTACAGGGGTGGCTCCTACGAGCAGTACTTC	CASRFYRGGSYEQYF
.	once	TRBV2	TRBJ2-5	TGTGCCAGCAGTGATCAGGAACCCTTGTGGGCCCAGTACTTC	CASSDQEPLWAQYF
.	few	TRBV9	TRBJ1-2	TGTGCCAGCAGCGTAGTGGGGAGGCCCGTAACCTTC	CASSVVGRPVTF
.	.	TRBV7-6	TRBJ2-5	TGTGCCAGCAGCTCACCTACCCTAGCTGGGACCCAGTACTTC	CASSSPTLAGTQYF
TRBD2	few	TRBV6-5	TRBJ2-2	TGTGCCAGCAGCGGCGGGAGGGTTAACACCGGGGAGCTGTTTTTT	CASSGGRVNTGELFF
.	.	TRBV7-8	TRBJ2-7	TGTGCCAGCAGCTCGGGGGGCGTACGATCCTACGAGCAGTACTTC	CASSSGGVRSYEQYF
.	once	TRBV7-7	TRBJ2-2	TGTGCCGTCACAGGGCTTTCCAACACCGGGGAGCTGTTTTTT	CAVTGLSNTGELFF
.	.	TRBV27	TRBJ2-7	TGTGCCAGCAGTTTACCCTCCTACGAGCAGTACTTC	CASSLPSYEQYF
.	once	TRBV5-1	TRBJ2-3	TGCGCCAGCAGCTTGGCCGGGTCGGGGTCAGGCACAGATACGCAGTATTTT	CASSLAGSGSGTDTQYF
TRBD2	.	TRBV7-3	TRBJ2-1	TGTGCCAGCAGCGTCACCGGGACTAACAATGAGCAGTTCTTC	CASSVTGTNNEQFF
TRBD2	.	TRBV7-3	TRBJ2-3	TGTGCCAGCAGCCCGACTAGCGGAATCACAGATACGCAGTATTTT	CASSPTSGITDTQYF
.	.	TRBV7-8	TRBJ2-2	TGTGCCAGCAGACGGGCAGGGGTAACGGCCGGGGAGCTGTTTTTC	CASRRAGVTAGELFF
TRBD1	.	TRBV28	TRBJ1-6	TGTGCCAGCAGTTTCTTGGACAGGGTAAATTCACCCCTCCACTTT	CASSFLDRVNSPLHF
.	.	TRBV6-5	TRBJ2-7	TGTGCCAGCAGTTACCAGGGAGCGTCTGAGCAGTACTTC	CASSYQGASEQYF